The T cell receptor (beta chain) described here comes from a study of cytomegalovirus exposure and HLA in healthy donors. Study observations and caveats: Prior analysis indicated that the majority of TCR beta V segments exhibited productivity approximately 87% or approximately 30% of the time.

The ends were cut back, 4 bases at V and 4 bases at J, with 14 bases in the middle. Germline CDR1 is SGHTS and CDR2 is YDEGEE. The CDR3 has 14 amino acids. A word on this clone: Its matching antigen is unknown. It is likely a read error: a sequence one base away is far more abundant. This specimen includes other DNA sequences encoding the same CDR3.

Primers for the PCR totalled 60 Vbeta and 13 Jbeta. The assay was immunoSEQ multiplex PCR, and TCRdb's table has in-frame clones only and misses some. The sample shows about 93,000 clones, roughly 78% of them seen only once. The source material was PBMCs. The rearrangement links TRBV5-8 to TRBJ1-1; weak D call: TRBD1 (6 bases). The receptor's source is a young man in good health and CMV-seronegative. This CDR3 reads CASSLDSFSTEAFF. The CDR3 bases are TGTGCCAGCAGCCTGGACAGCTTTAGCACTGAAGCTTTCTTT.